This TCR beta chain was profiled in a study of shared T cell receptors in the human thymus (dated by TCRdb to the early 2020s). Context from the whole study: The study examined how self-reactive, shared T-cell receptor alpha chains are generated in the human thymus.

Measured from the cysteine to the phenylalanine, the CDR3 is 16 residues long. Only the CDR3 DNA stays, 48 bases, in frame from base 1. The V end gives up 5 bases and the J end 5 bases, leaving 11 bases in the junction not matched to a gene. The germline V gene supplies CDR1 SGHVT and CDR2 SQSDAQ. The sample holds one count of this clone. Its antigen is unknown. No base-level quality is on record; no much larger clone is a single base apart. Library prep was done by the immunoSEQ multiplex PCR assay. In its TCRdb copy, this immuneACCESS table keeps in-frame sequences only and misses some clones. Where compared with another copy, unresolved V genes explain less than half of these, and the others have no known cause. The sample table contains more than 550,000 clones; only one count was recorded for 80% to 90% of them. The ten largest make up 0.008% to 0.011% of the sample. These data also featured in a second study, about human thymus T cells. That second publication adds: Donors were immunologically healthy infants undergoing open corrective cardiac surgery for congenital heart defects in Finland. Thymus tissue was collected as surgical resects that were removed during corrective cardiac surgery. V and J gene segment usage appeared biased in both thymic and peripheral blood repertoires. According to the related research, thymic TCR repertoires were highly overlapping among unrelated individuals. The study described the TCR alpha and beta repertoires in eight or nine infant thymus samples and a few matching peripheral blood samples. Donor ages ranged from about 7 to 244 days, and the cohort comprised about 6 male and a couple of female infants. Thymocytes were freed from the tissue by mechanical means and kept at -70 degrees C as pellets of roughly 8.5-31 million cells. Genomic DNA was extracted from frozen cell pellets with a QIAsymphony instrument. The immunoSEQ multiplex PCR assay was used to amplify the TCRB and TCRAD loci from a standardized amount of quality-controlled genomic DNA. The amplicons covered the V(D)J region and were long enough to include the CDR3 and to identify the V and J genes. Through the commercial immunoSEQ service, the amplicons were sequenced on an Illumina platform. Primer bias and sequencing errors were corrected using previously described methods, and TCRAD and TCRB definitions followed the IMGT database. Repertoires were analysed with immunoSEQ Analyzer 3.0 and VDJTools, covering basic statistics, V/J segment usage, diversity estimates, rarefaction and pairwise overlap. Chao1, ChaoE, Efron-Thisted, Shannon and inverse Simpson indices were used to estimate diversity, which was also estimated on datasets down-sampled to the smallest sample. Repertoire overlap used strict matching of CDR3 nucleotide sequence, V gene and J gene, with Jaccard-based multidimensional scaling clustering. On average, thymus samples gave hundreds of thousands of unique TCRB clonotypes, whereas blood samples gave around 84,000.

This TCR came from a girl in the first two years of life with a congenital heart defect. Donor details come from another sample of the same person, matched by shared clones. The chain employs TRBV7-4 and TRBJ2-1; 8 bases in between match TRBD1. Sequences were obtained from thymocytes. This receptor has the CDR3 CASSPPDRDKDNEQFF. The sequenced DNA is TGTGCCAGCAGCCCCCCGGACAGGGACAAGGACAATGAGCAGTTCTTC.